This T cell receptor (beta chain) is from a study of sequential checkpoint blockade in melanoma. In the study overall: Each arm's sequence ended with maintenance nivolumab.

The CDR3 sequence is 16 residues long. CDR1 SEHNR and CDR2 FQNEAQ come from the germline V gene (reference sequence). Losses at the gene ends were 1 base for V and 4 bases for J; bases not matched to a gene: 6. The treatment here: randomized to nivolumab then ipilimumab (arm A) or the reverse (arm B). Sorted cells were live CD3+CD8+, lacking CD19 and CD56, from PBMCs. The repertoire was sequenced with immunoSEQ multiplex PCR; TCRdb's copy has only in-frame clones and lacks some. The sample holds around 12,000 clones, roughly 77% seen once. The material was CD8+ T cells sorted from blood (inferred from file names), obtained from a patient given nivolumab and ipilimumab in sequence. The chain couples TRBV7-9 to TRBJ1-2; 10 positions match TRBD1. The clonotype comes from a human donor with melanoma. The CDR3 loop reads CASSLGDRGPLYGYTF. The CDR3 DNA sequence: TGTGCCAGCAGCTTAGGGGACAGGGGCCCTCTCTATGGCTACACCTTC.